These T cell receptor beta chains were read from a single sample in a study of T-cell memory formation after mild COVID-19. One entry per CDR3 protein, called by TCRdb with MiXCR from the 5' RACE reads. The data contain approximately 560,000 distinct CDR3 sequences, around 15% of them singletons. Sequencing was performed on PBMCs or a T cell subset sorted from them (not recorded which). These receptors were obtained from an adult woman who had mild COVID-19 (a few samples of this study predate the infection). Cell type and time point are not known. The CDR3 runs from the conserved cysteine through the conserved F or W. Fields, in order: clone size, V gene, J gene, D gene, CDR3 DNA, CDR3 protein. D genes are given only for firm matches. Clone size appears in some rows only: once, few, many, or a class for an expanded clone.

clone size: few
V gene: TRBV11-3
J gene: TRBJ2-1
D gene: TRBD2
CDR3 DNA: TGTGCCAGCAGCCCCGGAGGGGGACTAGCGGGATCAGGTGAGCAGTTCTTC
CDR3 protein: CASSPGGGLAGSGEQFF

clone size: few
V gene: TRBV9
J gene: TRBJ2-6
D gene: NA
CDR3 DNA: TGTGCCAGCAGCGTCTCCCTCCACCTAGATGGGGCCAACGTCCTGACTTTC
CDR3 protein: CASSVSLHLDGANVLTF

clone size: NA
V gene: TRBV7-8
J gene: TRBJ2-3
D gene: NA
CDR3 DNA: TGTGCCAGCAGCTTGAACCATCGTTGGTATCTGAGCACAGATACGCAGTATTTT
CDR3 protein: CASSLNHRWYLSTDTQYF

clone size: NA
V gene: TRBV5-6
J gene: TRBJ1-4
D gene: TRBD1
CDR3 DNA: TGTGCCAGCAGCATCTACCAGGGGGCGTCTAATGAAAAACTGTTTTTT
CDR3 protein: CASSIYQGASNEKLFF

clone size: NA
V gene: TRBV29-1
J gene: TRBJ2-1
D gene: NA
CDR3 DNA: TGCAGAGTTGGGAAGGGAGGAAGTGAGCAGTTCTTC
CDR3 protein: CRVGKGGSEQFF

clone size: few
V gene: TRBV5-1
J gene: TRBJ2-7
D gene: NA
CDR3 DNA: TGCGCCAGCAGCTCCGACCGACGTAGCTCCTACGAGCAGTACTTC
CDR3 protein: CASSSDRRSSYEQYF

clone size: NA
V gene: TRBV30
J gene: TRBJ2-7
D gene: NA
CDR3 DNA: TGTGCCTGGACCAGGGGAATCTCCTACGAGCAGTACTTC
CDR3 protein: CAWTRGISYEQYF

clone size: few
V gene: TRBV7-9
J gene: TRBJ2-5
D gene: TRBD2
CDR3 DNA: TGTGCCATCGATCGTCGGGGGACTAGCGGACTTCAAGAGACCCAGTACTTC
CDR3 protein: CAIDRRGTSGLQETQYF

clone size: few
V gene: TRBV11-3
J gene: TRBJ1-1
D gene: TRBD1
CDR3 DNA: TGTGCCAGCAGGGTTACAGGGGTGAGGACTGAAGCTTTCTTT
CDR3 protein: CASRVTGVRTEAFF

clone size: once
V gene: TRBV30
J gene: TRBJ1-5
D gene: NA
CDR3 DNA: TGCGCCTGGAGAGGCGTCGGGAGCAATCAGCCCCAGCATTTT
CDR3 protein: CAWRGVGSNQPQHF

clone size: NA
V gene: TRBV12-3/TRBV12-4
J gene: TRBJ1-1
D gene: TRBD1
CDR3 DNA: TGTGCCAGCAGGCTGACAGGGCGGCATGAAGCTTTCTTT
CDR3 protein: CASRLTGRHEAFF

clone size: NA
V gene: TRBV4-1
J gene: TRBJ2-3
D gene: NA
CDR3 DNA: TGCGCCAGCAGCCAAGGAGAGCCCTGGCCACCCACAGATACGCAGTATTTT
CDR3 protein: CASSQGEPWPPTDTQYF

clone size: NA
V gene: TRBV5-6
J gene: TRBJ2-2
D gene: NA
CDR3 DNA: TGTGCCAGCAGTTCGACTCGGGCCGGGGAGCTGTTTTTT
CDR3 protein: CASSSTRAGELFF

clone size: few
V gene: TRBV7-2
J gene: TRBJ1-2
D gene: TRBD1
CDR3 DNA: TGTGCCAGCAGCCCGGGACAGAATTTTTACTATGGCTACACCTTC
CDR3 protein: CASSPGQNFYYGYTF

clone size: many
V gene: TRBV20-1
J gene: TRBJ2-3
D gene: NA
CDR3 DNA: TGCAGTGCTCACCCCGGGACTCCGTCCAGAGGGGGGTTGGATTTT
CDR3 protein: CSAHPGTPSRGGLDF

clone size: few
V gene: TRBV7-2
J gene: TRBJ2-3
D gene: NA
CDR3 DNA: TGTGCCAGCAGCTTATTAGATCCCACAGATACGCAGTATTTT
CDR3 protein: CASSLLDPTDTQYF

clone size: NA
V gene: TRBV20-1
J gene: TRBJ2-1
D gene: TRBD2
CDR3 DNA: TGCAGTGCTAGGAATCTAGCGGGGGGGATAAACCTCTACAATGAGCAGTTCTTC
CDR3 protein: CSARNLAGGINLYNEQFF

clone size: NA
V gene: TRBV24-1
J gene: TRBJ1-1
D gene: TRBD1
CDR3 DNA: TGTGCCACCAGTGATTGGACAGGGAGTGAAGCTTTCTTT
CDR3 protein: CATSDWTGSEAFF

clone size: NA
V gene: TRBV12-3/TRBV12-4
J gene: TRBJ2-7
D gene: TRBD2
CDR3 DNA: TGTGCCAGCAGGGGGACTAGCGGGCGACCCGAGCAGTACTTC
CDR3 protein: CASRGTSGRPEQYF

clone size: many
V gene: TRBV3-1
J gene: TRBJ2-1
D gene: NA
CDR3 DNA: TGTGCCAGCAGCCTGTTTATGGGGGGGCTAAAGCAGTTCTTC
CDR3 protein: CASSLFMGGLKQFF

clone size: few
V gene: TRBV3-1
J gene: TRBJ2-7
D gene: TRBD2
CDR3 DNA: TGTGCCAGCAGCTCCGGGACTAGCCCCTACGAGCAGTACTTC
CDR3 protein: CASSSGTSPYEQYF

clone size: few
V gene: TRBV13
J gene: TRBJ2-3
D gene: TRBD2
CDR3 DNA: TGTGCCAGCAGCTTAGGCCGGGGGGGCCGAATAGATACGCAGTATTTT
CDR3 protein: CASSLGRGGRIDTQYF

clone size: once
V gene: TRBV27
J gene: TRBJ2-1
D gene: TRBD1
CDR3 DNA: TGTGCCAGCAGTTCTGACAGGGTAGGAAATGAGCAGTTCTTC
CDR3 protein: CASSSDRVGNEQFF

clone size: many
V gene: TRBV7-2
J gene: TRBJ2-1
D gene: NA
CDR3 DNA: TGTGCCAGCAGCTTAACGGGGGGCGAGCAGTTCTTC
CDR3 protein: CASSLTGGEQFF

clone size: many
V gene: TRBV10-3
J gene: TRBJ1-6
D gene: NA
CDR3 DNA: TGTGCCATCAGTGAAGGAGGCAGGGTGTATAATTCACCCCTCCACTTT
CDR3 protein: CAISEGGRVYNSPLHF

clone size: NA
V gene: TRBV7-2
J gene: TRBJ2-7
D gene: NA
CDR3 DNA: TGTGCCAGCACCAGGGAGGTCGGCGGGATCTACGAGCAGTACTTC
CDR3 protein: CASTREVGGIYEQYF

clone size: few
V gene: TRBV24-1
J gene: TRBJ1-2
D gene: NA
CDR3 DNA: TGTGCCACCAGTGATTTCGCGGCGGGGGACTATGGCTACACCTTC
CDR3 protein: CATSDFAAGDYGYTF

clone size: few
V gene: TRBV7-6
J gene: TRBJ2-5
D gene: TRBD1
CDR3 DNA: TGTGCCAGCAGCGCGACGGACAGGGGCTCGGAGACCCAGTACTTC
CDR3 protein: CASSATDRGSETQYF

clone size: NA
V gene: TRBV2
J gene: TRBJ1-4
D gene: TRBD1
CDR3 DNA: TGTGCCAGCAGGCCCCAGGGGGGGGCTAATGAAAAACTGTTTTTT
CDR3 protein: CASRPQGGANEKLFF

clone size: NA
V gene: TRBV7-2
J gene: TRBJ2-1
D gene: NA
CDR3 DNA: TGTGCCAGCAGCTCCTGGAGGGGGGGACGCTCCTACAATGAGCAGTTCTTC
CDR3 protein: CASSSWRGGRSYNEQFF

clone size: NA
V gene: TRBV6-1
J gene: TRBJ1-1
D gene: TRBD1
CDR3 DNA: TGTGCCAGCAGCCTGACAGGGGGCACTACTGAAGCTTTCTTT
CDR3 protein: CASSLTGGTTEAFF

clone size: few
V gene: TRBV4-3
J gene: TRBJ1-2
D gene: NA
CDR3 DNA: TGCGCCAGCAGCCAAGTACCTGTGGGGGGCTACACCTTC
CDR3 protein: CASSQVPVGGYTF

clone size: many
V gene: TRBV9
J gene: TRBJ1-5
D gene: NA
CDR3 DNA: TGTGCCAGCAGCGTAGACGGGAGTAATCAGCCCCAGCATTTT
CDR3 protein: CASSVDGSNQPQHF

clone size: NA
V gene: TRBV7-2
J gene: TRBJ2-7
D gene: NA
CDR3 DNA: TGTGCCAGCAGCCCAGGTTCCCTCACCTACGAGCAGTACTTC
CDR3 protein: CASSPGSLTYEQYF

clone size: few
V gene: TRBV12-3/TRBV12-4
J gene: TRBJ2-1
D gene: NA
CDR3 DNA: TGTGCCAGCAGTTTGGAAACTTGGGGTGACAATGAGCAGTTCTTC
CDR3 protein: CASSLETWGDNEQFF

clone size: few
V gene: TRBV13
J gene: TRBJ2-7
D gene: TRBD1
CDR3 DNA: TGTGCCAGCAGCTTGGGAGCTGGGACAGGGGCCCCCTACGAGCAGTACTTC
CDR3 protein: CASSLGAGTGAPYEQYF

clone size: NA
V gene: TRBV29-1
J gene: TRBJ2-7
D gene: NA
CDR3 DNA: TGCAGCGTTGTAGGGCAGGGAGGCGAGCAGTACTTC
CDR3 protein: CSVVGQGGEQYF

clone size: few
V gene: TRBV29-1
J gene: TRBJ2-6
D gene: TRBD2
CDR3 DNA: TGCAGCGTTGAAAATCATCCCGGGGGGGGCGAGGCCAACGTCCTGACTTTC
CDR3 protein: CSVENHPGGGEANVLTF

clone size: NA
V gene: TRBV6-2/TRBV6-3
J gene: TRBJ1-2
D gene: NA
CDR3 DNA: TGTGCCAGCAGTTACCCGACACCCCTCGGCCAACCTAACTATGGCTACACCTTC
CDR3 protein: CASSYPTPLGQPNYGYTF

clone size: NA
V gene: TRBV7-9
J gene: TRBJ1-2
D gene: NA
CDR3 DNA: TGTGCCAGCAGCTCCTCGACTTATGGGTCTAACTATGGCTACACCTTC
CDR3 protein: CASSSSTYGSNYGYTF